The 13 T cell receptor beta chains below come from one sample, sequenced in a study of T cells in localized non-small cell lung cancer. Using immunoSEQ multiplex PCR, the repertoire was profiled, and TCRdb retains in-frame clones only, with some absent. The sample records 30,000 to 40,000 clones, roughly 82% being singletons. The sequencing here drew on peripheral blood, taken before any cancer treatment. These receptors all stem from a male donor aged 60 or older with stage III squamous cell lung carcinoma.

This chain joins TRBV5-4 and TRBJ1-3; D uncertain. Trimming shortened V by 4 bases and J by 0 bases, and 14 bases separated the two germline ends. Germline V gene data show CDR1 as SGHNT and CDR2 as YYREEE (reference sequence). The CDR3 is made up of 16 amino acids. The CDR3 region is CASSPENPSSGNTIYF. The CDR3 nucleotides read TGTGCCAGCAGCCCGGAGAACCCTAGCTCTGGAAACACCATATATTTT. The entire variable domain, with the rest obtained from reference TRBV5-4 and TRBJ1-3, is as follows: ETGVTQSPTHLIKTRGQQVTLRCSSQSGHNTVSWYQQALGQGPQFIFQYYREEENGRGNFPPRFSGLQFPNYSSELNVNALELDDSALYLCASSPENPSSGNTIYFGEGSWLTVV.

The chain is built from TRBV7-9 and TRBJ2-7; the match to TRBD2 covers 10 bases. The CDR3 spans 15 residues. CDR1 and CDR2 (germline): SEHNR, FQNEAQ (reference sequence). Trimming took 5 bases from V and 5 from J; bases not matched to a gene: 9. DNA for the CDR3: TGTGCCAGCAGCGCTTTCAGGCTAGCGGGAGACGAGCAGTACTTC. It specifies CASSAFRLAGDEQYF.

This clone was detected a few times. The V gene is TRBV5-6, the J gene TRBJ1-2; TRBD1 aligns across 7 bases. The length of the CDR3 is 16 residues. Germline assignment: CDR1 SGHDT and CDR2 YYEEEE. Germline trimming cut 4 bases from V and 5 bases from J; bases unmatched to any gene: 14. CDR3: CASSKIGDRDSYGYTF. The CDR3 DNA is TGTGCCAGCAGCAAGATTGGAGACAGGGATTCTTATGGCTACACCTTC.

The CDR3 here is CASSSNSGTGGEKLFF. In DNA form, the CDR3 reads TGCGCCAGCAGCTCGAACAGTGGGACAGGGGGTGAAAAACTGTTTTTT. V is TRBV5-1 and J is TRBJ1-4; 11 nucleotides line up with TRBD1. Germline CDR1 is SGHRS and CDR2 is YFSETQ. V lost 3 bases and J lost 7; bases outside the gene matches: 8. CDR3 size: 16 residues. The full variable domain, in which reference TRBV5-1 and TRBJ1-4 provide the parts outside the CDR3, is KAGVTQTPRYLIKTRGQQVTLSCSPISGHRSVSWYQQTPGQGLQFLFEYFSETQRNKGNFPGRFSGRQFSNSRSEMNVSTLELGDSALYLCASSSNSGTGGEKLFFGSGTQLSVL.

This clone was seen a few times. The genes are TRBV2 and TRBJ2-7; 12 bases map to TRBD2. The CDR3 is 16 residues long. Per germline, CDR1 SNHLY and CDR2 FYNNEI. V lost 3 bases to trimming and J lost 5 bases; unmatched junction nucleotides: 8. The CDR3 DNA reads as TGTGCCAGCAGTGACCTAGCGGGAGGGCCCCCGCACGAGCAGTACTTC. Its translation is CASSDLAGGPPHEQYF.

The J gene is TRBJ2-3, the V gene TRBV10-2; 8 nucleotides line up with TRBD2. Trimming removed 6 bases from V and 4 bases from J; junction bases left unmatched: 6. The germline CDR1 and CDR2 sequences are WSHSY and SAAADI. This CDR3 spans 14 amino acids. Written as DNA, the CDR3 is TGCGCCAGCAGCCCGGGGGGGCCGGCAGATACGCAGTATTTT. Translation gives CASSPGGPADTQYF.

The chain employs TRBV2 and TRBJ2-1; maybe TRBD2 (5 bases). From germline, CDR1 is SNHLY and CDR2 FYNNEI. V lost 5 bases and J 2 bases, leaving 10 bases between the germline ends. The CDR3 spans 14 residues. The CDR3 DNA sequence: TGTGCCAGCAGTCGGGATGGAACCTACAATGAGCAGTTCTTC. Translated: CASSRDGTYNEQFF.

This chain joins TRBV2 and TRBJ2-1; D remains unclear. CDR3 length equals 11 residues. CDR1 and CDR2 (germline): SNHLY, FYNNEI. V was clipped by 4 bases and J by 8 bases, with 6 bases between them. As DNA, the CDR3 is TGTGCCAGCAGTGTTCCGGATGAGCAGTTCTTC. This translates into CASSVPDEQFF.

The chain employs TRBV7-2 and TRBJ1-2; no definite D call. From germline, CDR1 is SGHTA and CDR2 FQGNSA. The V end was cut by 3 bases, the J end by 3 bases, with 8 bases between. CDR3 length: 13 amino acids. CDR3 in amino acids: CASSLGYYYGYTF. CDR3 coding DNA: TGTGCCAGCAGCTTGGGGTATTACTATGGCTACACCTTC.

As DNA, the CDR3 is TGTGCCAGCAGCTTGGCCCTGACAGGGAGGTGGAATCAGCCCCAGCATTTT. Translating gives CASSLALTGRWNQPQHF. This sequence joins TRBV5-8 and TRBJ1-5; 7 bases are shared with TRBD1. This CDR3 spans 17 amino acids. V shed 0 bases and J 4 bases; nucleotides not matched to a gene: 10. Looked up from germline, CDR1 is SGHTS and CDR2 is YDEGEE.

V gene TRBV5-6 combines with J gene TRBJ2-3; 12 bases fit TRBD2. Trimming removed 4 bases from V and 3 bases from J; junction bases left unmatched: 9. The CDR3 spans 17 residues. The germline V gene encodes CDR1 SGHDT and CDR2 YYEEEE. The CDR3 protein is CASSGGTSGRPTDTQYF. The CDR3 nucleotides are TGTGCCAGCAGCGGAGGCACTAGCGGGAGGCCAACAGATACGCAGTATTTT. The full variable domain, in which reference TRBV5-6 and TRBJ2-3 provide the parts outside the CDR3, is DAGVTQSPTHLIKTRGQQVTLRCSPKSGHDTVSWYQQALGQGPQFIFQYYEEEERQRGNFPDRFSGHQFPNYSSELNVNALLLGDSALYLCASSGGTSGRPTDTQYFGPGTRLTVL.

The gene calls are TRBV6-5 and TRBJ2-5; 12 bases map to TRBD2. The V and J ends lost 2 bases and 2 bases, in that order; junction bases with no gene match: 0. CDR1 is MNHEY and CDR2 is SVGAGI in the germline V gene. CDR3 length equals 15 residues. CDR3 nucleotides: TGTGCCAGCAGTTACGGACTAGCGGGACAAGAGACCCAGTACTTC. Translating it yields CASSYGLAGQETQYF.

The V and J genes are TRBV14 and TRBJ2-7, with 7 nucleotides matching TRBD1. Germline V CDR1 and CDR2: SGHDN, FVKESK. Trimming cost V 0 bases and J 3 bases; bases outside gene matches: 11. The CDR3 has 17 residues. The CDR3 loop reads CASSQEFGQGEDYEQYF. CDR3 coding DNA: TGTGCCAGCAGCCAAGAGTTCGGGCAGGGGGAAGACTACGAGCAGTACTTC.